This TCR beta chain appears in the sequencing data of a study of human T cells and chemical hapten exposure. As for this clonotype: Its antigen is as yet unknown.

Before extraction, the whole blood was not fractionated, and total RNA was taken from it. Study results and limitations: With regard to DPC sensitization, TCRs above 1 in 1000 frequency did not change.

Germline V lookup: CDR1 LGHNA, CDR2 YNFKEQ. This CDR3 comprises 15 residues. The V end lost 3 bases, the J end lost 6 bases, and 14 bases lay between the germline ends. Individual cDNA molecules received unique molecular identifiers in the library. Per the original methods: Per sample, the median was around 96,000 TCRs, with values from roughly 23,000 to 640,000. TCRdb re-analysed the 5' RACE reads in MiXCR, keeping a single row per CDR3 protein. The V and J calls and clone size are TCRdb's, not the authors'. Among 65,000 to 95,000 distinct CDR3 sequences, 6.5% to 8.5% were seen once, and the ten largest hold 2% to 2.5%.

The rearrangement links TRBV4-2 to TRBJ2-2; tentative D call: TRBD2 (6 bases). The source of this sequence is a male donor in good health. CDR3 coding DNA: TGTGCCAGCAGCCAGGCCGGGACTCCAGCCGGGGAGCTGTTTTTT. Its protein product is CASSQAGTPAGELFF.